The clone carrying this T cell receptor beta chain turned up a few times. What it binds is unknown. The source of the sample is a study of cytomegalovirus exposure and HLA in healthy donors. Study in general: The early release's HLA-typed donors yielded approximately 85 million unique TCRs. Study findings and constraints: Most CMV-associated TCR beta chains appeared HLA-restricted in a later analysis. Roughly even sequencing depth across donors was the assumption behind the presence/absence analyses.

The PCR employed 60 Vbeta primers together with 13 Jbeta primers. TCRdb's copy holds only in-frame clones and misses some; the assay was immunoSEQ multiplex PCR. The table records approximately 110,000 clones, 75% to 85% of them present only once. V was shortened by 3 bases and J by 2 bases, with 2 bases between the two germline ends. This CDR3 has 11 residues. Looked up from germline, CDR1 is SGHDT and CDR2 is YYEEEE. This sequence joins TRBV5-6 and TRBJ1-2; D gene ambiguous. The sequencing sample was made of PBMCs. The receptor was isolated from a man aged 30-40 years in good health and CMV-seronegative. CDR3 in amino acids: CASSSNYGYTF. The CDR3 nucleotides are TGTGCCAGCAGCTCAAACTATGGCTACACCTTC.